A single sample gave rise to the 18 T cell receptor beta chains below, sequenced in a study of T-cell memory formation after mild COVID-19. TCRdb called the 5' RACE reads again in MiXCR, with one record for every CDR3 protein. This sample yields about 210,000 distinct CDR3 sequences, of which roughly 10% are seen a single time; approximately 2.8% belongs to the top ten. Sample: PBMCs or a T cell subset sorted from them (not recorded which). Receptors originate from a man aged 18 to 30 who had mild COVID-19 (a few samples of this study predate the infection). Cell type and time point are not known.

CDR3 region: CASSVEGQGLSGELFF. CDR3 DNA sequence: TGTGCCAGCAGTGTCGAGGGACAGGGATTATCCGGGGAGCTGTTTTTT. J is TRBJ2-2 and V is TRBV2, with 9 bases aligning to TRBD1. With V trimmed by 4 bases and J by 6 bases, 9 bases remained unmatched. CDR3 length equals 16 residues. Germline-derived CDR1 and CDR2 are SNHLY and FYNNEI. The whole variable domain, filled in from reference TRBV2 and TRBJ2-2, reads EPEVTQTPSHQVTQMGQEVILRCVPISNHLYFYWYRQILGQKVEFLVSFYNNEISEKSEIFDDQFSVERPDGSNFTLKIRSTKLEDSAMYFCASSVEGQGLSGELFFGEGSRLTVL.

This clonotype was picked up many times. The CDR3, as DNA: TGTGCCAGCAGCTCCACAGCCGGGCAAGAGCTGTTTTTT. Its translation is CASSSTAGQELFF. This sequence joins TRBV7-2 and TRBJ2-2; the D is unclear. CDR1 is SGHTA, CDR2 FQGNSA, per germline. Trimming removed 4 bases from V and 11 bases from J, with 14 bases in between. The CDR3 sequence is 13 residues long.

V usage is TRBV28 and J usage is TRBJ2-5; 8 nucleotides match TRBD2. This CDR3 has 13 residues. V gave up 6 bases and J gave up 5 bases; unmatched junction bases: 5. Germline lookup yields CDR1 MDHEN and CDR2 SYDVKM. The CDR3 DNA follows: TGTGCCAGCAGACGGGGGGGCCGGGAGACCCAGTACTTC. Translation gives CASRRGGRETQYF.

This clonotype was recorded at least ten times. The CDR3 loop reads CASSQEGHPSTDTQYF. The CDR3 bases are TGCGCCAGCAGCCAAGAGGGACATCCTAGCACAGATACGCAGTATTTT. V usage is TRBV4-1 and J usage is TRBJ2-3; D is possibly TRBD1 (6 bases). The CDR3 runs to 16 residues. With 0 bases removed from V and 0 bases from J, the gap between germline ends came to 10 bases. Germline CDR1 reads MGHRA; CDR2 reads YSYEKL.

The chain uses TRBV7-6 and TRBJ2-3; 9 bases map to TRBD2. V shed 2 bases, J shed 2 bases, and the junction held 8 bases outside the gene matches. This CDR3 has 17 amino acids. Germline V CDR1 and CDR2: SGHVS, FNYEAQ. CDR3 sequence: CASSLRAGGQNTDTQYF. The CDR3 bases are TGTGCCAGCAGCTTACGGGCGGGGGGGCAGAACACAGATACGCAGTATTTT.

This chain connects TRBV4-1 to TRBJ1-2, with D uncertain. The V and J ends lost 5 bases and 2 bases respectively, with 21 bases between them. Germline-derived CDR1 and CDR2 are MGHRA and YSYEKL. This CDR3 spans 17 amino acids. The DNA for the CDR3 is TGCGCCAGCAGCAAAGCAGCGGGAGGACCTTGGAACTATGGCTACACCTTC. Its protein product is CASSKAAGGPWNYGYTF.

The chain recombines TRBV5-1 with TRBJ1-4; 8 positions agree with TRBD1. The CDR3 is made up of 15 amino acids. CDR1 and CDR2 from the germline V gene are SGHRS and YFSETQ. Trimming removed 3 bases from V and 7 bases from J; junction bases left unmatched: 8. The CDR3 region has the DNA TGCGCCAGCAGCTGGGGAACAGGGGGGAGTGAAAAACTGTTTTTT. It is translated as CASSWGTGGSEKLFF.

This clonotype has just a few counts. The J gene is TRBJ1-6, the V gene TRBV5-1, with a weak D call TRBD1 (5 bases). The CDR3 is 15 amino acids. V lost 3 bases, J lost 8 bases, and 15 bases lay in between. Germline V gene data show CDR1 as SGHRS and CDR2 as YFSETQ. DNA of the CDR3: TGCGCCAGCAGCTCGGCAAGTCGGGGGGATTCACCCCTCCACTTT. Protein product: CASSSASRGDSPLHF.

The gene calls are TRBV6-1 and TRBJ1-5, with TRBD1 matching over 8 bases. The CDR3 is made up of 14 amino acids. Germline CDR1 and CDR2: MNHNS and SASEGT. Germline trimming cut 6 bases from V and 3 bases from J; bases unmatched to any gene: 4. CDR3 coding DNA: TGTGCCAGCAGCATGACAGGGGTCAATCAGCCCCAGCATTTT. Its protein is CASSMTGVNQPQHF.

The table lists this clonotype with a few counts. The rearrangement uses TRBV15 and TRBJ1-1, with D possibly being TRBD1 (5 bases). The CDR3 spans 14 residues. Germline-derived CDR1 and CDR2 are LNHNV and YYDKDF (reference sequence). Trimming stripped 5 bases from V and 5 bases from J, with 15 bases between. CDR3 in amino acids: CATSVQGWRTEAFF. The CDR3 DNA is TGTGCCACCAGCGTCCAGGGTTGGAGGACTGAAGCTTTCTTT.

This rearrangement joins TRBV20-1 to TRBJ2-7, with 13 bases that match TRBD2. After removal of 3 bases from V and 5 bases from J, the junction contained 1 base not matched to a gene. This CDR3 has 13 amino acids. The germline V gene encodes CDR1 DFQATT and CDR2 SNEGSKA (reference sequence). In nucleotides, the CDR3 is TGCAGTGCTAGCGGACTAGCGGGAGACGAGCAGTACTTC. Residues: CSASGLAGDEQYF.

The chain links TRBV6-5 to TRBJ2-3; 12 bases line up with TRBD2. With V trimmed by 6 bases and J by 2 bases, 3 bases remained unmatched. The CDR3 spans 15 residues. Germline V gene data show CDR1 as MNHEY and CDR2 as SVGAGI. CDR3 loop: CASRGLAGFTDTQYF. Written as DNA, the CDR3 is TGTGCCAGCAGGGGACTAGCGGGCTTCACAGATACGCAGTATTTT.

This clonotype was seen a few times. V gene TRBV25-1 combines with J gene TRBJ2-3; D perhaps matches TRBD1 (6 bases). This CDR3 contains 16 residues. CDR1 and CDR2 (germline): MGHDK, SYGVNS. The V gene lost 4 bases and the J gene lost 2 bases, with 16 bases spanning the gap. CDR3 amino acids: CASSVGGGRPTDTQYF. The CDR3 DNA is TGTGCCAGCAGTGTAGGTGGGGGCCGACCCACAGATACGCAGTATTTT.

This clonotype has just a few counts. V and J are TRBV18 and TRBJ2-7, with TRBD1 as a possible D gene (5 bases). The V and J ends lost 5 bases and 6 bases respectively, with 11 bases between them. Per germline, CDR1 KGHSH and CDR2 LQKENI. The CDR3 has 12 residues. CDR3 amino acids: CASSSQGGEQYV. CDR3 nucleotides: TGTGCCAGCTCATCCCAGGGTGGCGAGCAGTACGTC.

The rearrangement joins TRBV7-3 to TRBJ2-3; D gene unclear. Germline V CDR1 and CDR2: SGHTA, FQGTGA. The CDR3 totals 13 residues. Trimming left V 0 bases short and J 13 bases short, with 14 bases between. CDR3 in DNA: TGTGCCAGCAGCTTAACGGTGGCCTACGTCAAGTATTTT. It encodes CASSLTVAYVKYF.

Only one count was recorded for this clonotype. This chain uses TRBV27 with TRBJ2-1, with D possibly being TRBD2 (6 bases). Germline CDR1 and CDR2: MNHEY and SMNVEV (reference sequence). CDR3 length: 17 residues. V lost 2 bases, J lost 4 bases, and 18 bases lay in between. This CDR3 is CASSLPSGWFPYNEQFF. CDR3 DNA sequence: TGTGCCAGCAGTTTACCCAGCGGGTGGTTCCCTTACAATGAGCAGTTCTTC.

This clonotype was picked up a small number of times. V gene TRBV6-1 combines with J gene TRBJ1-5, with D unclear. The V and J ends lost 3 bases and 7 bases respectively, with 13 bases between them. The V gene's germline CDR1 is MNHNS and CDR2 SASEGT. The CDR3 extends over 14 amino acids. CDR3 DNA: TGTGCCAGCAGTGAGGAGGGTGTACGGCAGCCCCAGCATTTT. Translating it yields CASSEEGVRQPQHF.

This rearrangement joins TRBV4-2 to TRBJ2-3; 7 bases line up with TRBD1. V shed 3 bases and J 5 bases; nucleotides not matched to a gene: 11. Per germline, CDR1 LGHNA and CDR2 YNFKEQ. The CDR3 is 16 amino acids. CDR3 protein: CASSQRPGQFIDTQYF. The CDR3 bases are TGTGCCAGCAGCCAGAGACCGGGACAGTTCATAGATACGCAGTATTTT.